Shown below are 5 T cell receptor beta chains from a single sample sequenced in a study of blood T cell repertoires in COVID-19 (dated by TCRdb to 2020 to 2022). Preparation of the library involved the immunoSEQ multiplex PCR assay. TCRdb took this table from immuneACCESS and kept in-frame rearrangements with V and J called. Such tables lack part of the clones; where checked against another copy, unresolved V genes explain under half of the gap, and the rest is unexplained. The sample table lists roughly 46,000 clones, about four fifths of them with a count of one. Of the sample, 7% to 8.5% falls within the top ten clones. The sample taken for sequencing was peripheral blood. These receptors all come from a man in his 60s with active COVID-19.

The rearrangement links TRBV6-6 to TRBJ2-1; 9 nucleotides line up with TRBD2. Germline V gene lookup returns CDR1 MNHNY and CDR2 SVGAGI (reference sequence). The J segment lost 9 bases and the V segment lost 8 bases, leaving 8 bases of the junction unmatched. CDR3 length: 13 amino acids. The CDR3 nucleotides read TGTGCCAGCGGCGGGAGGGCCGAAGGTGAGCAGTTCTTC. This codes for CASGGRAEGEQFF.

This clone was detected only a few times. This chain uses TRBV14 with TRBJ1-4, with 8 bases lining up with TRBD1. The CDR3 totals 16 residues. The junction had 8 bases not matched to a gene; V was cut back by 1 base and J by 7 bases. From germline, CDR1 is SGHDN and CDR2 FVKESK. The CDR3 DNA reads TGTGCCAGCAGCCAAGGACAGGGGCCCCGGGGTGAAAAACTGTTTTTT. Translation: CASSQGQGPRGEKLFF.

For the CDR3, the DNA is TGTGCCAGCAGTTTTTCACGGAACTATGGCTACACCTTC. It translates to CASSFSRNYGYTF. V usage is TRBV27 and J usage is TRBJ1-2; no definite D call. Germline-derived CDR1 and CDR2 are MNHEY and SMNVEV (reference sequence). CDR3 size: 13 residues. Trimming removed 3 bases at V and 2 bases at J, with 7 bases between.

The J gene is TRBJ2-3, the V gene TRBV5-4; D not certain. Germline V gene sequence: CDR1 SGHNT, CDR2 YYREEE (reference sequence). This CDR3 spans 15 amino acids. The V end lost 1 base, the J end lost 1 base, and 10 bases lay between the germline ends. The CDR3 here is CASSLTPLRTDTQYF. CDR3 DNA: TGTGCCAGCAGCTTGACACCCCTTCGCACAGATACGCAGTATTTT. Drawing the rest from reference TRBV5-4 and TRBJ2-3, the complete variable domain is ETGVTQSPTHLIKTRGQQVTLRCSSQSGHNTVSWYQQALGQGPQFIFQYYREEENGRGNFPPRFSGLQFPNYSSELNVNALELDDSALYLCASSLTPLRTDTQYFGPGTRLTVL.

V and J are TRBV27 and TRBJ2-7, with D tentatively TRBD1 (6 bases). V was pared by 4 bases and J by 7 bases, with 17 bases between. Germline-derived CDR1 and CDR2 are MNHEY and SMNVEV (reference sequence). CDR3 length equals 14 residues. As DNA, the CDR3 is TGTGCCAGCAGTTCGACCCTAGGGACACTGGAGCAGTACTTC. Translating it yields CASSSTLGTLEQYF.